The rows below give T cell receptor beta chains drawn from one sample of a study of cytomegalovirus exposure and HLA in healthy donors. Profiled with immunoSEQ multiplex PCR; TCRdb holds only in-frame clones, not every one. The data hold about 140,000 clones, with over 50% observed a single time. What was sequenced was PBMCs. Receptors originate from a human donor in good health. Each CDR3 is given with its conserved first and last residue. Fields, in order: clone size, V gene, J gene, D gene, CDR3 protein, CDR3 DNA. A D gene is named only where the DNA matches it firmly. Size is stated for part of the rows, as once, few or many counts, or as a class when the clone is expanded.

NA	TRBV19	TRBJ1-4	NA	CASSPVRGAATNEKLFF	TGTGCCAGTAGCCCAGTCCGGGGGGCCGCAACTAATGAAAAACTGTTTTTT
NA	TRBV11-3	TRBJ2-1	TRBD2	CASSFQVASGDHGQFF	TGTGCCAGCAGCTTCCAGGTCGCTAGCGGGGACCATGGGCAGTTCTTC
NA	TRBV28	TRBJ2-6	TRBD2	CASSRTSGSSGANVLTF	TGTGCCAGCAGTCGGACTAGCGGGAGTTCTGGGGCCAACGTCCTGACTTTC
NA	TRBV19	TRBJ2-1	TRBD2	CASSSGLAGALGSGNEQFF	TGTGCCAGTAGTTCGGGACTAGCGGGAGCCCTTGGTTCGGGCAATGAGCAGTTCTTC
NA	TRBV20-1	TRBJ2-7	NA	CSASGKYEQYF	TGCAGTGCCTCTGGCAAGTACGAGCAGTACTTC
NA	TRBV4-1	TRBJ2-7	TRBD2	CASSRTAGGGGEQYF	TGCGCCAGCAGCCGAACAGCGGGAGGAGGTGGCGAGCAGTACTTC
NA	TRBV5-8	TRBJ2-1	TRBD2	CASSLGLAGFDEQFF	TGTGCCAGCAGCTTGGGGCTAGCGGGATTCGATGAGCAGTTCTTC
few	TRBV20-1	TRBJ1-2	NA	CTAGYGYTF	TGCACCGCGGGCTATGGCTACACCTTC
few	TRBV28	TRBJ2-7	TRBD2	CASSLPRGGRSSEQYF	TGTGCCAGCAGCCTACCGCGGGGCGGGAGGAGCAGCGAGCAGTACTTC
NA	TRBV10-3	TRBJ2-1	NA	CAISDSRVDNEQFF	TGTGCCATCAGTGATAGCCGGGTCGACAATGAGCAGTTCTTC